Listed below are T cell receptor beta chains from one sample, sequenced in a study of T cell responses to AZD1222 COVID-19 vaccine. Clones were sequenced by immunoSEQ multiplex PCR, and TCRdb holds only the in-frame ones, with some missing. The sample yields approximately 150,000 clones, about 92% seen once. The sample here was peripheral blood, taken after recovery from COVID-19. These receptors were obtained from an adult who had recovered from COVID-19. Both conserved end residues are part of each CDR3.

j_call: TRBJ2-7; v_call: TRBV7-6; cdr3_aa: CASSLEGQSIYEQYF
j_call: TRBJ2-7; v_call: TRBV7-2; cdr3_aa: CASSSPGQASYEQYF
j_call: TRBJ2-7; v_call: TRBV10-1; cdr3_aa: CASSESRWGLAGDYEQYF
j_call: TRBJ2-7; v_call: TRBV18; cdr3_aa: CASSSTTGEDEQYF
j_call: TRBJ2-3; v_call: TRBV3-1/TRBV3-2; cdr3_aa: CASSQELRTADTQYF
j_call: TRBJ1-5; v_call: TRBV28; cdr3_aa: CASSRRGAQPQHF
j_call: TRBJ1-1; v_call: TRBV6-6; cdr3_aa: CASSGDSEAFF
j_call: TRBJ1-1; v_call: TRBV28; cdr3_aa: CASSPWDRSSNTEAFF
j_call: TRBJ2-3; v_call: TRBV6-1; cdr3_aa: CASSEWGGLATDTQYF
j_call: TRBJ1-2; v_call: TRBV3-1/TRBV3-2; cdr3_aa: CASSSPGQGNTF
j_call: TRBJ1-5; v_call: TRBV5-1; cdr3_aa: CASSLDPSGLNQPQHF
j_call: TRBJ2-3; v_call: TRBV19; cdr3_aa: CATLDTYTQYF
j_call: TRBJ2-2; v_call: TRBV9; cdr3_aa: CASSVAQGTGELFF
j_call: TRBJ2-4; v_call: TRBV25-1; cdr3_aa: CASSESPPGTGRDIQYF
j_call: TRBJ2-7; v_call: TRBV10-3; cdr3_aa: CAISESKQGLAGDWEQYF
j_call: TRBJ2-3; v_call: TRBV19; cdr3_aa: CASRTGDTQYF
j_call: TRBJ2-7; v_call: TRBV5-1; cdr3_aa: CASCANRAPYEQYF
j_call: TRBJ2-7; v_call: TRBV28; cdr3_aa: CASSLASFSYEQYF
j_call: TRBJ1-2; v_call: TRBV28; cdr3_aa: CASSLPQGADGYTF
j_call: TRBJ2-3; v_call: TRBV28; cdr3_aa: CASSFGGRPDTQYF
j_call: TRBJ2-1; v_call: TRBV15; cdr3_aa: CATSRDEGWNEQFF
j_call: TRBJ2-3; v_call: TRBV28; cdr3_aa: CASSPGLAGTDTQYF
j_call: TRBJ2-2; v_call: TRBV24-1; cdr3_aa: CATSRGDFTNTGELFF
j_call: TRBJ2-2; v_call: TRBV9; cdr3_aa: CASSGRQGKGAGELFF
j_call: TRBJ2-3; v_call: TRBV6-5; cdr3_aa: CASSYWRTGTPHTQYF
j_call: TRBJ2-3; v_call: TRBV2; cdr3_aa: CASGTSRDTQYF
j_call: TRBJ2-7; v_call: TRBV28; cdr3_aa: CASSNLLVYEQYF
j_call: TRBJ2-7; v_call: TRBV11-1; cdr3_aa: CASSSRGGISYEQYF
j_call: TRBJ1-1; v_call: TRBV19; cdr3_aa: CASTDSPYTEAFF
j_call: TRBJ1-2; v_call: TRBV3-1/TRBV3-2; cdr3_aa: CASSRDRNYGYTF
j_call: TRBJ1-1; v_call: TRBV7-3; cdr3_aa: CASSIETNTEAFF
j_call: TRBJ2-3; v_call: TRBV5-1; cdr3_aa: CASSLASTGVLPDTQYF
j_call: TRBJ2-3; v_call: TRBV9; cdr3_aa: CASSVATSGSSTDTQYF
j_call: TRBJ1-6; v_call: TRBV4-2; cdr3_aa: CASSQGGWTGSPLHF
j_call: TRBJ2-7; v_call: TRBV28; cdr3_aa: CASSPPGRSYEQYF
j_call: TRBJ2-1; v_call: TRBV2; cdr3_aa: CASSEFPGLGAGNEQFF
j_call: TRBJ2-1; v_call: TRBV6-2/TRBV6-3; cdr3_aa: CASSQSTSGSDEQFF
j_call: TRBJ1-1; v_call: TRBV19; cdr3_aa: CASSSPGQGSTEAFF
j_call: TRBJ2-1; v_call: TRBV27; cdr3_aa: CASSYGTGGYEQFF
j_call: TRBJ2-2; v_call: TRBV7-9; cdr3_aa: CASSPPFGRASSGELFF
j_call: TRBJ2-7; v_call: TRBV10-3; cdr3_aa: CAISESASGKSYEQYF
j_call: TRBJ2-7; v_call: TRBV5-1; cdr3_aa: CASSLGVTEGDEQYF
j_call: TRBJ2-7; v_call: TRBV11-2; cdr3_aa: CASSLRPLRDEQYF
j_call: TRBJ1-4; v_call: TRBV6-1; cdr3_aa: CASKQPTNEKLFF
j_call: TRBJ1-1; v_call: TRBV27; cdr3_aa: CASSRLEAYTEAFF
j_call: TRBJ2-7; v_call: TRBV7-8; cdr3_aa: CASSPQAEQYF
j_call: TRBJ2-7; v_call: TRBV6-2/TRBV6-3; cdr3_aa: CASSSGDRGGSYEQYF
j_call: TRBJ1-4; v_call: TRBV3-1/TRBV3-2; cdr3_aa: CASSQDLNRQWEKLFF
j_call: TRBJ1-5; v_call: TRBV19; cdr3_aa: CASSFAFDQPQHF
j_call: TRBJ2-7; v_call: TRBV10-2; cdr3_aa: CASSGQGNEQYF
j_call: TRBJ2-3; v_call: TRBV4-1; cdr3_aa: CASSSGDTQYF
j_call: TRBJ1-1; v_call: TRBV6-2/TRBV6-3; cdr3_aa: CASSYFRVGNTEAFF
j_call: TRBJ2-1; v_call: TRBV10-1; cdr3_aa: CASSDGSSYNEQFF
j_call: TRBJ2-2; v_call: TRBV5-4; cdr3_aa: CASSLNAVSDTGELFF
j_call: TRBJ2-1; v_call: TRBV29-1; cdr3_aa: CSVERTYNEQFF
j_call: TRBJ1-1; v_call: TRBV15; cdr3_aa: CATTSRGGGTAFF
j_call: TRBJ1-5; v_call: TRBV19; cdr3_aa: CASSIVTGQNQPQHF
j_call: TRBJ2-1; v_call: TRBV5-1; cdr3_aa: CASRELAGANEQFF
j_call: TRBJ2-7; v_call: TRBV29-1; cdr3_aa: CSVEVGRGESQYF
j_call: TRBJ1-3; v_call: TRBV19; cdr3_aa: CASSMTVEGSGNTIYF